This is a list of T cell receptor beta chains from one sample in a study of blood T cells in healthy people across ages. TCRdb ran MiXCR on the 5' RACE reads and lists one entry per CDR3 protein. This sample yields more than 800,000 distinct CDR3 sequences, of which more than 25% are seen a single time; 15% to 20% belongs to the top ten. Sample: blood. All receptors come from a woman aged 80 or over in good health. Each CDR3 is given with its conserved first and last residue. A D gene is named only where the DNA matches it firmly. Some rows have no size entry. The others give once, few or many, or a class for an expanded clone.

TRBD2	-	TRBV7-9	TRBJ2-2	CASSFGGRGGPGELFF	TGTGCCAGCAGCTTCGGCGGGAGGGGAGGCCCCGGGGAGCTGTTTTTT
-	-	TRBV6-5	TRBJ1-3	CASTSLFGNTIYF	TGTGCCAGCACTTCTCTATTCGGGAACACCATATATTTT
-	few	TRBV11-2	TRBJ1-4	CASSLDQGIKLFF	TGTGCCAGCAGCTTAGATCAGGGGATAAAACTGTTTTTT
TRBD2	many	TRBV20-1	TRBJ2-1	CSASWTSGGAGYNEQFF	TGCAGTGCTAGCTGGACTAGCGGGGGGGCGGGCTACAATGAGCAGTTCTTC
TRBD1	many	TRBV9	TRBJ1-6	CASSVQGVKNSPLHF	TGTGCCAGCAGCGTACAGGGGGTCAAGAATTCACCCCTCCACTTT
TRBD1	many	TRBV3-1	TRBJ1-6	CASSEATGVNSPLHF	TGTGCCAGCAGCGAAGCAACAGGGGTAAATTCACCCCTCCACTTT
-	-	TRBV20-1	TRBJ1-6	CSARDFHRYSPLHF	TGCAGTGCTAGAGATTTTCACAGATATTCACCCCTCCACTTT
-	many	TRBV12-3/TRBV12-4	TRBJ2-6	CASSLQFSGANVLTF	TGTGCCAGCAGTTTACAGTTCTCTGGGGCCAACGTCCTGACTTTC
-	many	TRBV5-1	TRBJ2-1	CASSLDTSLGNNEQFF	TGCGCCAGCAGCTTGGACACTAGTTTGGGGAACAATGAGCAGTTCTTC
-	many	TRBV20-1	TRBJ2-1	CSAKWETSILNEQFF	TGCAGTGCTAAATGGGAGACTAGTATTCTCAATGAGCAGTTCTTC
TRBD1	few	TRBV5-4	TRBJ2-1	CASSSYRGRNYNEQFF	TGTGCCAGCAGCTCGTACAGGGGGCGAAACTACAATGAGCAGTTCTTC